The source of this TCR beta chain is a study of blood T cell repertoires in COVID-19. The overall study: PBMCs, B-cell-depleted T cells, or T cells provided the cDNA or gDNA that made up the material.

In the source study's methods: Amplification with reference gene primers provided the estimates of nucleated cell counts. Assay: immunoSEQ multiplex PCR; the TCRdb copy retains only in-frame clones and omits some. For V, J and clone size, that table is used; D and trimming come from the DNA. The sample shows 180,000 or so clones, around 84% of them seen only once. Germline V gene data show CDR1 as LNHDA and CDR2 as SQIVND (reference sequence). With 3 bases clipped from V and 0 bases from J, the junction kept 7 bases outside the gene matches. The CDR3 extends over 17 amino acids. The chain carries TRBV19 and TRBJ1-5; 8 bases line up with TRBD1. The TCR was taken from an elderly woman with acute or convalescent COVID-19. The sequenced material came from peripheral blood. In nucleotides, the CDR3 is TGTGCCAGTAGTATGATAGGGACAGGCGATAGCAATCAGCCCCAGCATTTT. It encodes CASSMIGTGDSNQPQHF. Together with reference TRBV19 and TRBJ1-5, the CDR3 gives the full variable domain: DGGITQSPKYLFRKEGQNVTLSCEQNLNHDAMYWYRQDPGQGLRLIYYSQIVNDFQKGDIAEGYSVSREKKESFPLTVTSAQKNPTAFYLCASSMIGTGDSNQPQHFGDGTRLSIL.